This entry features one T cell receptor (beta chain) sequence. Antigen specificity is unknown. After removal of 3 bases from V and 9 bases from J, the junction contained 5 bases not matched to a gene. The CDR3 is made up of 15 amino acids. CDR1 and CDR2 (germline): SGHDT, YYEEEE. This sample stems from a study of T cell responses to AZD1222 COVID-19 vaccine. General study points: CD4 TCRs linked to vaccination spanned spike, dominating at 160-218 and 743-854. Reportedly, close to half of spike-specific TCRs are directed against unmutated variant regions.

Sequencing used immunoSEQ multiplex PCR; TCRdb keeps in-frame clones, though not all of them. This table has some 88,000 clones, under 95% appearing once. The chain joins TRBV5-6 to TRBJ1-6; 11 bases align to TRBD1. Sequences were derived from peripheral blood, sampled on day 0 of AZD1222 vaccination. The origin of this receptor is an adult in good health. Here the CDR3 reads CASSSLDRGLSPLHF. The DNA of the CDR3 is TGTGCCAGCAGCTCGTTGGACAGGGGGCTTTCACCCCTCCACTTT.